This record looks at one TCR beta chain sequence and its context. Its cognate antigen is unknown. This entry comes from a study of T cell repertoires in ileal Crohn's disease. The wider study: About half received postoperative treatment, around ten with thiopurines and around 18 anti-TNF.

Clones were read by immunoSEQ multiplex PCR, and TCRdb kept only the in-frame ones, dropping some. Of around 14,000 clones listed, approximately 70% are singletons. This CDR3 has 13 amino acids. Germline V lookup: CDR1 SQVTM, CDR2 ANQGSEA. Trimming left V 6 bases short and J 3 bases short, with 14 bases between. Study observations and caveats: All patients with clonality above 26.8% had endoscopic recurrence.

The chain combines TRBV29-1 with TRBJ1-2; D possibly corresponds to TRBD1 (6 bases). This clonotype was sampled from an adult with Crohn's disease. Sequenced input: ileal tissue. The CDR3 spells CSVGAGVDYGYTF. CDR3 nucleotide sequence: TGCAGCGTGGGGGCAGGGGTGGACTATGGCTACACCTTC.